This T cell receptor (beta chain) derives from a study of T cell responses to AZD1222 COVID-19 vaccine. Clones were read by immunoSEQ multiplex PCR, and TCRdb kept only the in-frame ones, dropping some. The data show about 160,000 clones, 92% seen once. Notes on the study in general: The breadth and depth of Spike-specific TCRs increased once two AZD1222 doses had been given. Possibly, clonal diversity was underestimated; donors were largely white British and included more females. Recipients of AZD1222 seropositive at baseline numbered only 5 to 7. Within unmutated variant regions lay the reported targets of nearly half of spike-specific TCRs.

Concerning this clone itself: No antigen is known for it.

Germline-derived CDR1 and CDR2 are LGHDT and YNNKEL (reference sequence). With V trimmed by 1 base and J by 4 bases, 3 bases remained unmatched. The CDR3 has 15 residues. This rearrangement joins TRBV3-1 (or the pseudogene TRBV3-2) to TRBJ2-2; TRBD1 matches at 7 bases. The input for sequencing was peripheral blood, taken on day 0 of MenACWY control vaccination. The receptor was derived from an adult in good health. The chain's CDR3 is CASSQARGSTGELFF. CDR3 nucleotides: TGTGCCAGCAGCCAAGCCAGGGGGAGCACCGGGGAGCTGTTTTTT.